This T cell receptor beta chain was sequenced during a study of a mutant IDH1 vaccine in newly diagnosed glioma (dated by TCRdb to about 2021). General notes on the study: In the chemotherapy-containing groups, vaccination started alongside temozolomide cycles, whereas in patients who had radiotherapy alone it started 4-6 weeks after radiotherapy. Of the roughly 30 treated patients, approximately 60% were male and roughly 38% were female, and a mean age of roughly 37 years was recorded. Prior to enrollment, patients had been given standard therapy consisting of radiotherapy alone, temozolomide alone, or radiochemotherapy with temozolomide, with the combination given to most patients. The week-35 safety follow-up was designated visit V12, and the week-47 end of study was designated visit V13. Peripheral blood samples were drawn at six visits, namely V03 (baseline), V05, V07, V10, V12 and V13. Longitudinal TCRB deep sequencing was done for 25 treated patients, wherever samples were available for exploratory analyses. Findings and caveats that apply to the study as a whole: According to the authors, sample limitations meant that analyses of patient blood samples could not be reproduced. Immune responses induced by the vaccine were seen in around 94% of patients across multiple MHC alleles. Availability determined which PBMC samples were chosen for TCRB deep sequencing. No apparent relationship was observed between pseudoprogression and alterations in the top peripheral T cell clonotypes detected by TCRB sequencing.

To prepare the library, the immunoSEQ multiplex PCR assay was applied. Rearranged TCR beta chain sequences were amplified using the hsTCRB Kit according to the manufacturer's protocol. TCRB libraries were sequenced on an Illumina MiSeq. As for how the authors treated the data: The kit vendor's proprietary platform handled demultiplexing, trimming and gene mapping. TCRdb provides this immuneACCESS table in a form limited to in-frame rearrangements. Some clones are lacking; in checked studies, under half of them reflect an unresolved V gene, and why the rest are absent is not known. Clonal size and the V and J genes are those of that table, whereas D and trimming came from the DNA. Counted in this sample were 50,000 to 70,000 clones; 74% of them appeared once. The ten largest clones represent roughly 5% of the sample. In light of the paper, this sample's time point label describes: week 35, safety follow-up. A 20-mer mutant IDH1 peptide at 300 micrograms in Montanide made up each vaccine dose, which was injected subcutaneously together with topical imiquimod. Eight vaccinations were administered to patients in weeks 1, 3, 5, 7, 11, 15, 19 and 23, corresponding to visits V03 through V10. Donors had newly diagnosed WHO grade 3 or 4 IDH1-mutant astrocytomas with loss of nuclear ATRX. The samples were drawn from NOA16, a multicentre, single-arm, open-label phase I trial in Germany that tested a mutant IDH1 peptide vaccine in humans for the first time. Genomic DNA for TCRB sequencing was extracted from EDTA blood using the DNeasy Blood and Tissue Kit.

The germline V gene yields LGHNA for CDR1 and YSLEER for CDR2. From cysteine to phenylalanine, the CDR3 is 17 amino acids long. Solely the CDR3 DNA is kept, with 51 bases framed from the first base. The germline V end is reduced by 3 bases and the J end by 2 bases; junction bases left unmatched: 3. On this clone itself: The specificity of this receptor is unknown. Per-base quality was not reported, and no clone a single base away is much larger than it.

Sequenced material: PBMCs, taken from a glioma patient whose treatment included an IDH1 peptide vaccine. The rearrangement joined TRBV4-3 to TRBJ2-2, with 13 bases in between that match TRBD2. The source is a man in his forties or fifties with glioma. For the CDR3, the sequence is CASSQGLAGTNTGELFF. In nucleotide form, the sequence is TGCGCCAGCAGCCAGGGACTAGCGGGGACAAACACCGGGGAGCTGTTTTTT.